The T cell receptor (beta chain) described here comes from a study of shared clonotypes between healthy human individuals. The CDR3 is 13 residues long. The J segment lost 2 bases and the V segment lost 5 bases, leaving 2 bases of the junction unmatched. CDR1 and CDR2 from the germline V gene are SEHNR and FQNEAQ (reference sequence). Study observations and caveats: The four-donor shared clonotypes exceeded non-shared clonotypes in generation probability, with non-shared ones scoring lower.

Comment on this clone: What it recognizes is unknown.

The method was immunoSEQ multiplex PCR; TCRdb's version includes in-frame clones alone and lacks a portion of them. The repertoire has about 580,000 clones, 95% to 98% of them found once; the top ten carry 0.3%. Naive CD8 cells were CD45RO-negative, positively selected for CCR7, excluding terminally differentiated effector memory CD45RA+ cells. The sequenced material came from naive CD8+ T cells sorted from blood. This sequence was found in a man aged 30 to 39 in good health. The chain links TRBV7-9 to TRBJ1-1; 7 positions agree with TRBD1. CDR3 loop: CASSRQGNTEAFF. As DNA, the CDR3 is TGTGCCAGCAGCCGACAGGGAAACACTGAAGCTTTCTTT.